This T cell receptor (beta chain) was recovered during a study of T-cell memory formation after mild COVID-19. This clonotype was counted at least ten times. Trimming took 1 base from V and 7 from J, leaving 17 bases between them. Germline V gene lookup returns CDR1 SGHVS and CDR2 FQNEAQ. The CDR3 contains 15 residues. TCRdb fed the 5' RACE reads into MiXCR, producing one record per CDR3 protein. This sample yields about 290,000 distinct CDR3 sequences, of which approximately 16% are seen a single time; roughly 22% belongs to the top ten. This chain connects TRBV7-8 to TRBJ2-7; D gene uncertain. The sample taken for sequencing was PBMCs or a T cell subset sorted from them (not recorded which). This clonotype originated in a man between 18 and 35 years old who had mild COVID-19 (a few samples of this study predate the infection). Cell type and time point are not known. In DNA, the CDR3 is TGTGCCAGCAGCTTAGGGTCGCGGCAGGTGGAAGAGCAGTACGTC. As protein: CASSLGSRQVEEQYV.